Detailed here is one TCR beta chain. This record comes from a study of blood T cell repertoires in COVID-19. Here immunoSEQ multiplex PCR was the method, and the copy in TCRdb shows in-frame clones only, minus some. The sample lists 60,000 to 80,000 clones, 65% to 85% seen once, with approximately 4% in the top ten. Sequenced: PBMCs or T cells enriched from blood (not recorded which). The TCR sequence derives from a woman aged 40 to 50 with acute COVID-19.

CDR3 in amino acids: CSVQQGQYSNQPQHF. DNA for the CDR3: TGCAGCGTTCAACAGGGACAGTATAGCAATCAGCCCCAGCATTTT. The chain joins TRBV29-1 to TRBJ1-5, with 7 bases matching TRBD1. The germline V gene encodes CDR1 SQVTM and CDR2 ANQGSEA. This CDR3 contains 15 residues. With 5 bases clipped from V and 0 bases from J, the junction kept 7 bases outside the gene matches.